Listed here are 27 T cell receptor beta chains from one sample, sequenced in a study of CD8 T cells in ankylosing spondylitis. Via MiXCR, TCRdb re-called the 5' RACE reads, giving one row per CDR3 protein. The sample consists of about 300,000 distinct CDR3 sequences, about 20% of them appearing once. The sample consisted of blood, either unsorted or a sorted T cell fraction (not recorded which). The source of these receptors is a female donor with ankylosing spondylitis or in good health (not recorded which).

V usage is TRBV5-1 and J usage is TRBJ2-1; tentatively, D is TRBD2 (6 bases). V lost 3 bases, J lost 6 bases, and 10 bases lay in between. The CDR3 extends over 13 amino acids. The germline V gene encodes CDR1 SGHRS and CDR2 YFSETQ. The CDR3, as DNA: TGCGCCAGCAGCTCGCGGGGTCCCAATGAGCAGTTCTTC. Encoded protein: CASSSRGPNEQFF.

V and J are TRBV12-3 or TRBV12-4 and TRBJ1-5; 8 bases are shared with TRBD1. V lost 6 bases and J lost 1; bases outside the gene matches: 8. CDR3 length equals 16 residues. CDR3 amino acids: CASSLGQGRSNQPQHF. CDR3 in DNA: TGTGCCAGCAGCCTCGGACAGGGTCGGAGCAATCAGCCCCAGCATTTT.

The V gene is TRBV7-2, the J gene TRBJ2-1; 14 bases are shared with TRBD2. The CDR3 extends over 16 amino acids. Germline CDR1 is SGHTA and CDR2 is FQGNSA. The ends lost 6 bases at V and 4 bases at J; junction bases unmatched: 5. DNA for the CDR3: TGTGCCAGCAGGACTAGCGGGAGGGTCCGGTACAATGAGCAGTTCTTC. It encodes CASRTSGRVRYNEQFF.

The chain is built from TRBV12-3 or TRBV12-4 and TRBJ2-2; 7 positions agree with TRBD1. Germline trimming cut 11 bases from V and 2 bases from J; bases unmatched to any gene: 14. This CDR3 comprises 16 residues. The CDR3 reads CADKTGTDFNTGELFF. CDR3 in DNA: TGTGCCGACAAAACCGGGACAGATTTCAACACCGGGGAGCTGTTTTTT.

In its sample, this clonotype was seen many times. The rearrangement uses TRBV20-1 and TRBJ2-7; D is uncertain. Germline V lookup: CDR1 DFQATT, CDR2 SNEGSKA (reference sequence). V lost 6 bases, J lost 6 bases, and 15 bases lay in between. The CDR3 consists of 12 residues. The CDR3 reads CSAPNRVAEQYF. The CDR3 DNA reads TGCAGTGCGCCCAATCGGGTAGCCGAGCAGTACTTC.

This clonotype was found a few times. The chain carries TRBV10-3 and TRBJ2-3, with 14 nucleotides matching TRBD2. Germline values: CDR1 ENHRY, CDR2 SYGVKD. The CDR3 length is 14 residues. V dropped 8 bases and J dropped 8; count of bases not matched to a gene: 6. Written as DNA, the CDR3 is TGTGCCATCGGGACTAGCGGGGGCAAGGGTACGCAGTATTTT. This sequence encodes CAIGTSGGKGTQYF.

A few counts support this clonotype. The genes are TRBV20-1 and TRBJ1-5; D not certain. There are 14 residues in the CDR3. CDR1 DFQATT and CDR2 SNEGSKA come from the germline V gene (reference sequence). V lost 1 base, J lost 7 bases, and 14 bases lay in between. The CDR3 reads CSARVSGMLQPQHF. CDR3 DNA: TGCAGTGCTAGAGTATCGGGGATGTTACAGCCCCAGCATTTT.

The chain has TRBV9 and TRBJ2-2, with D tentatively TRBD1 (6 bases). This CDR3 is 16 amino acids long. Per germline, CDR1 SGDLS and CDR2 YYNGEE. V lost 0 bases and J 6 bases, leaving 15 bases between the germline ends. This CDR3 is CASSVEGYTGSGELFF. Here the CDR3 DNA reads TGTGCCAGCAGCGTAGAGGGGTACACAGGGTCCGGGGAGCTGTTTTTT.

This clonotype was counted ten times or more. CDR3 bases: TGTGCCAGCAGGGGAGGGCCGGGCACAGATACGCAGTATTTT. Protein sequence: CASRGGPGTDTQYF. The chain recombines TRBV12-3 or TRBV12-4 with TRBJ2-3, with TRBD2 matching 7 bases. The CDR3 extends over 14 amino acids. V lost 6 bases and J lost 1; bases outside the gene matches: 4.

The gene calls are TRBV28 and TRBJ2-7; D not resolved. V gave up 7 bases and J gave up 5 bases, with 9 bases separating them. Germline V gene sequence: CDR1 MDHEN, CDR2 SYDVKM. The CDR3 covers 11 residues. The CDR3 protein is CASTSEDEQYF. The CDR3 nucleotides read TGTGCCAGCACCTCGGAAGACGAGCAGTACTTC. Full variable domain (remainder filled in from reference TRBV28 and TRBJ2-7): DVKVTQSSRYLVKRTGEKVFLECVQDMDHENMFWYRQDPGLGLRLIYFSYDVKMKEKGDIPEGYSVSREKKERFSLILESASTNQTSMYLCASTSEDEQYFGPGTRLTVT.

The chain carries TRBV20-1 and TRBJ2-4; D is unresolved. Germline V gives CDR1 DFQATT, CDR2 SNEGSKA (reference sequence). Trimming took off 7 bases at V and 0 bases at J, with 7 bases between the two ends. The CDR3 totals 12 residues. The CDR3 sequence: CSGVLAKNIQYF. CDR3 nucleotide sequence: TGCAGTGGGGTTTTAGCCAAAAACATTCAGTACTTC.

This clonotype was counted ten times or more. The chain combines TRBV6-1 with TRBJ2-7; 10 nucleotides align to TRBD2. Germline V lookup: CDR1 MNHNS, CDR2 SASEGT. This CDR3 is built from 15 residues. Trimming cost V 6 bases and J 4 bases; bases outside gene matches: 9. The CDR3 DNA is TGTGCCAGCAGCCCCCTGACTAGCGGGCCTTACGAGCAGTACTTC. The encoded protein is CASSPLTSGPYEQYF.

The V and J genes are TRBV5-1 and TRBJ2-1, with 10 bases identical to TRBD2. With 0 bases clipped from V and 5 bases from J, the junction kept 11 bases outside the gene matches. The CDR3 is 18 residues long. Germline V gives CDR1 SGHRS, CDR2 YFSETQ. CDR3 nucleotide sequence: TGCGCCAGCAGCTTGGGATTGCTGCTAGCGGGAGAGCACAATGAGCAGTTCTTC. As protein: CASSLGLLLAGEHNEQFF. The full variable domain, its missing parts supplied by reference TRBV5-1 and TRBJ2-1, is KAGVTQTPRYLIKTRGQQVTLSCSPISGHRSVSWYQQTPGQGLQFLFEYFSETQRNKGNFPGRFSGRQFSNSRSEMNVSTLELGDSALYLCASSLGLLLAGEHNEQFFGPGTRLTVL.

This clonotype was found a few times. The J gene is TRBJ2-7, the V gene TRBV7-8; D gene ambiguous. In germline, CDR1 is SGHVS, CDR2 FQNEAQ. V dropped 3 bases and J dropped 7 bases, with 13 bases sitting between them. CDR3 length: 13 amino acids. The DNA for the CDR3 is TGTGCCAGCAGCTTCGGAAGCGCTAGAGAGCAGTACTTC. It is translated as CASSFGSAREQYF.

This clonotype was counted at least ten times. V is TRBV9 and J is TRBJ2-7, with D tentatively TRBD2 (6 bases). Trimming stripped 5 bases from V and 7 bases from J, with 16 bases between. From germline, CDR1 is SGDLS and CDR2 YYNGEE. This CDR3 is built from 13 residues. The CDR3 loop reads CASSKGEAGEQYF. The CDR3 region has the DNA TGTGCCAGCAGTAAAGGGGAGGCGGGGGAGCAGTACTTC.

This clonotype appeared a few times. The V and J genes are TRBV7-2 and TRBJ2-7; unclear D gene. The CDR3 runs to 15 residues. CDR1 is SGHTA and CDR2 is FQGNSA in the germline V gene. V was trimmed by 1 base and J by 2 bases, leaving 12 bases between them. For the CDR3, the DNA is TGTGCCAGCAGCTTAGGGCGAGAAGTCCCCTACGAGCAGTACTTC. Translating it yields CASSLGREVPYEQYF.

This clonotype was recorded only once. The chain couples TRBV7-2 to TRBJ2-2; D tentatively reads TRBD1 or TRBD2 (5 bases each). CDR1 is SGHTA and CDR2 is FQGNSA in the germline V gene. The CDR3 consists of 15 residues. Between the trimmed V and J ends, which lost 5 bases and 0 bases, there was a span of 10 bases. The CDR3 spells CASSPMGANTGELFF. As DNA, the CDR3 is TGTGCCAGCAGCCCTATGGGGGCGAACACCGGGGAGCTGTTTTTT.

This clonotype has at least ten counts. The chain uses TRBV6-5 and TRBJ1-5; possible D gene TRBD1, 5 bases. The CDR3 is 12 amino acids. CDR1 is MNHEY, CDR2 SVGAGI, per germline. V was pared by 8 bases and J by 5 bases, with 10 bases between. In DNA form, the CDR3 reads TGTGCCAGCGGGAGGGGTTATCAGCCCCAGCATTTT. It yields the protein CASGRGYQPQHF.

V and J are TRBV5-1 and TRBJ2-1, with a weak D call TRBD1 (6 bases). V lost 5 bases, J lost 7 bases, and 19 bases lay in between. Germline-derived CDR1 and CDR2 are SGHRS and YFSETQ. CDR3 size: 15 residues. This CDR3 is CASRPGLTGHNEQFF. The CDR3, as DNA: TGCGCCAGCAGGCCCGGGCTGACAGGCCATAATGAGCAGTTCTTC.

The chain couples TRBV5-1 to TRBJ2-1; possibly TRBD2 for D (5 bases). Per germline, CDR1 SGHRS and CDR2 YFSETQ. This CDR3 contains 14 residues. V lost 0 bases to trimming and J lost 2 bases, with 6 bases between them. The CDR3 reads CASSLDGAYNEQFF. DNA for the CDR3: TGCGCCAGCAGCTTGGACGGGGCCTACAATGAGCAGTTCTTC.

This clonotype has only a few counts. The chain combines TRBV20-1 with TRBJ2-7; 8 positions agree with TRBD2. J gave up 6 bases and V 5 bases, and 12 bases lay outside the gene matches. The CDR3 has 14 amino acids. Germline loops: CDR1 DFQATT, CDR2 SNEGSKA (reference sequence). CDR3 DNA: TGCAGTGCTTATAGCGGGAAGGGCGTAGGCGAGCAGTACTTC. This encodes CSAYSGKGVGEQYF.

The sample holds one count of this clonotype. The chain has TRBV19 and TRBJ2-1, with TRBD2 identical over 13 bases. The germline V gene encodes CDR1 LNHDA and CDR2 SQIVND (reference sequence). There are 12 residues in the CDR3. Losses at the gene ends were 8 bases for V and 10 bases for J; bases not matched to a gene: 2. This CDR3 is CASSGLAGEQFF. The CDR3 DNA sequence: TGTGCCAGTTCGGGACTAGCGGGAGAGCAGTTCTTC.

This clonotype was counted a single time. The chain uses TRBV9 and TRBJ2-1; D uncertain. Germline CDR1 is SGDLS and CDR2 is YYNGEE. This CDR3 contains 15 residues. V was trimmed by 0 bases and J by 1 base, leaving 8 bases between them. CDR3 sequence: CASSVDDGSYNEQFF. The CDR3 nucleotides are TGTGCCAGCAGCGTAGATGATGGGTCCTACAATGAGCAGTTCTTC.

This clonotype came up many times. The rearrangement joins TRBV5-1 to TRBJ1-6, with a weak D call TRBD1 (6 bases). CDR1 SGHRS and CDR2 YFSETQ come from the germline V gene. The CDR3 is 15 residues long. V lost 4 bases and J 10 bases, leaving 18 bases between the germline ends. The CDR3: CASSPFSQGRSPLHF. CDR3 bases: TGCGCCAGCAGCCCTTTCTCACAGGGACGATCACCCCTCCACTTT.

The J gene is TRBJ1-6, the V gene TRBV20-1; 7 bases are shared with TRBD1. CDR1 is DFQATT, CDR2 SNEGSKA, per germline (reference sequence). The CDR3 extends over 13 amino acids. J was trimmed by 5 bases and V by 7 bases; bases with no gene match: 5. CDR3 bases: TGCAGTGTCCTCAGGGGGGATAATTCACCCCTCCACTTT. Translating gives CSVLRGDNSPLHF.

This sequence joins TRBV27 and TRBJ1-2; D unresolved. Germline CDR1 reads MNHEY; CDR2 reads SMNVEV (reference sequence). Deletions cut 11 bases from V and 8 bases from J, with 12 bases between. This CDR3 comprises 10 residues. CDR3 protein: CAGTLVGYTF. DNA for the CDR3: TGTGCCGGCACGTTGGTAGGCTACACCTTC.

The chain uses TRBV6-1 and TRBJ1-2; D gene uncertain. This CDR3 contains 17 residues. Trimming shortened V by 0 bases and J by 4 bases, and 18 bases separated the two germline ends. CDR1 is MNHNS, CDR2 SASEGT, per germline. CDR3 in DNA: TGTGCCAGCAGTGAAGCGACTGGTGTAAAGCCCTTCTATGGCTACACCTTC. Its translation is CASSEATGVKPFYGYTF.